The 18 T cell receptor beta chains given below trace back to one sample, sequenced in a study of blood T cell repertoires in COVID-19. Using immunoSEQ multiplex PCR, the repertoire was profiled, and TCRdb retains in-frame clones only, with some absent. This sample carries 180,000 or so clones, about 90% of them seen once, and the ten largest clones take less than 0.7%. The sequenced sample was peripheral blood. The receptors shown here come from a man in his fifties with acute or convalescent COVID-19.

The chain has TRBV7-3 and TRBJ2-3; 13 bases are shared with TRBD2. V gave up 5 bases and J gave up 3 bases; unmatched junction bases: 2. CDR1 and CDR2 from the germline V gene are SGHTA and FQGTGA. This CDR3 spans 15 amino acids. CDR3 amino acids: CASSQTSGGTDTQYF. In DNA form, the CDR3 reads TGTGCCAGCAGCCAGACTAGCGGGGGGACAGATACGCAGTATTTT.

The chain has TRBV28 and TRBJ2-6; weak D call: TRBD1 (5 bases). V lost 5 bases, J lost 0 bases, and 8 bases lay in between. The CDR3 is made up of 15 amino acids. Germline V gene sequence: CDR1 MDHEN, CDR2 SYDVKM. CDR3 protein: CASSRQSSGANVLTF. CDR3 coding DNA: TGTGCCAGCAGTCGACAGAGCTCTGGGGCCAACGTCCTGACTTTC.

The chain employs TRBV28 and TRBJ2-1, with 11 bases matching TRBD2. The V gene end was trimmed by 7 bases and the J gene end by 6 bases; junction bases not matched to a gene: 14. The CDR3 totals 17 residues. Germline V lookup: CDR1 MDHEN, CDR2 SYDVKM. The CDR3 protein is CASTPAPLAGELNEQFF. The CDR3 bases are TGTGCCAGCACCCCTGCCCCACTAGCGGGAGAGCTCAATGAGCAGTTCTTC.

The CDR3 DNA reads TGTGCCAGCACCCTAGGGGTAGAGACCCAGTACTTC. Protein: CASTLGVETQYF. The chain carries TRBV7-9 and TRBJ2-5; D may be TRBD1 (5 bases). The length of the CDR3 is 12 residues. V dropped 7 bases and J dropped 4 bases, with 10 bases sitting between them. Germline CDR1 reads SEHNR; CDR2 reads FQNEAQ (reference sequence).

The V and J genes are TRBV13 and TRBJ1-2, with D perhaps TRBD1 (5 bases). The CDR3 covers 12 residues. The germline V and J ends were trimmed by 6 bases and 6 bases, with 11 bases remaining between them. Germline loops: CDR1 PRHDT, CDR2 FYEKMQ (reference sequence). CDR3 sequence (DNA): TGTGCCAGCAGACGGGGGGGAGATGGCTACACCTTC. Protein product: CASRRGGDGYTF. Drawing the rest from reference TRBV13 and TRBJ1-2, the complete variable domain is AAGVIQSPRHLIKEKRETATLKCYPIPRHDTVYWYQQGPGQDPQFLISFYEKMQSDKGSIPDRFSAQQFSDYHSELNMSSLELGDSALYFCASRRGGDGYTFGSGTRLTVV.

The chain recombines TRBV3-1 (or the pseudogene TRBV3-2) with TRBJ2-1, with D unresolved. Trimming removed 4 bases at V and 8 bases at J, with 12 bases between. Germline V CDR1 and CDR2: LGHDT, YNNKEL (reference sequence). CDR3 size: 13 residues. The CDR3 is CASSRSRGHEQFF. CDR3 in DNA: TGTGCCAGCAGCCGCAGTAGAGGCCATGAGCAGTTCTTC.

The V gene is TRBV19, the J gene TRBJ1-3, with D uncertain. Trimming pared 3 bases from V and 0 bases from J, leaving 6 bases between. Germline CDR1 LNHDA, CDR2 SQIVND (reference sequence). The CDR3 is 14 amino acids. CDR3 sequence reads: CASSMGSSGNTIYF. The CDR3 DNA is TGTGCCAGTAGTATGGGCAGCTCTGGAAACACCATATATTTT.

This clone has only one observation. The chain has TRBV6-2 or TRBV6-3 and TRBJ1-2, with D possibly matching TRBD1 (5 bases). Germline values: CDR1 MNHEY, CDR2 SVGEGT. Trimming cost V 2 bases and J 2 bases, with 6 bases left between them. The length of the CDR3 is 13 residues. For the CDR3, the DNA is TGTGCCAGCAGTTACGGGGGGAACTATGGCTACACCTTC. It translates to CASSYGGNYGYTF.

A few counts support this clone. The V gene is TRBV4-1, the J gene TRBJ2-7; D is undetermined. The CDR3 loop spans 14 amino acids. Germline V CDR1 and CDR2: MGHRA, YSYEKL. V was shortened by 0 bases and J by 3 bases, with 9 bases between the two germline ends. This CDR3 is CASSQDLERYEQYF. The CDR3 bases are TGCGCCAGCAGCCAAGACCTTGAGCGCTACGAGCAGTACTTC.

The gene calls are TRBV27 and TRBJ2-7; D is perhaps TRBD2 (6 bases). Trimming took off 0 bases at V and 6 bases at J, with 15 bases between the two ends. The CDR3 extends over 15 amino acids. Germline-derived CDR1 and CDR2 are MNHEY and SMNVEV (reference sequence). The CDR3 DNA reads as TGTGCCAGCAGTTTATCCCCGGGAGCGGTTGGCGAGCAGTACTTC. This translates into CASSLSPGAVGEQYF.

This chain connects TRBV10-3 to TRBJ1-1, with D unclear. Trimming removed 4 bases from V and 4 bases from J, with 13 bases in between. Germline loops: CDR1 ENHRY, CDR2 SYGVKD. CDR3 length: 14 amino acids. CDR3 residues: CAISVRGSGTEAFF. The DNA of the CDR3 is TGTGCCATCAGTGTACGAGGATCGGGCACTGAAGCTTTCTTT.

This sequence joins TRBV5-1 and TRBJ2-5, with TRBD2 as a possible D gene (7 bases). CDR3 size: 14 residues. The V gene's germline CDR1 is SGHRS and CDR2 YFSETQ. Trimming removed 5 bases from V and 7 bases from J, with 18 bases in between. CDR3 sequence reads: CASRQGPPGGTQYF. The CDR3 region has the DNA TGCGCCAGCAGACAGGGTCCTCCGGGGGGGACCCAGTACTTC.

The CDR3 sequence is CASSLGWGQNTGELFF. The CDR3 nucleotides read TGTGCCAGCAGCTTAGGCTGGGGACAGAACACCGGGGAGCTGTTTTTT. The rearrangement links TRBV11-2 to TRBJ2-2; possible D gene TRBD1, 6 bases. The CDR3 runs to 16 residues. Germline V gives CDR1 SGHAT, CDR2 FQNNGV. V dropped 1 base and J dropped 1 base, with 10 bases sitting between them. Combining the CDR3 with reference TRBV11-2 and TRBJ2-2 gives the whole variable domain EAGVAQSPRYKIIEKRQSVAFWCNPISGHATLYWYQQILGQGPKLLIQFQNNGVVDDSQLPKDRFSAERLKGVDSTLKIQPAKLEDSAVYLCASSLGWGQNTGELFFGEGSRLTVL.

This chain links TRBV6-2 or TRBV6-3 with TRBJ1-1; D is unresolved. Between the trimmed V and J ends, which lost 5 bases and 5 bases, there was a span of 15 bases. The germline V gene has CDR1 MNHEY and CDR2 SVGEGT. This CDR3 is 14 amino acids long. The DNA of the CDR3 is TGTGCCAGCAGTACCCCGGCGGGGAGGACTGAAGCTTTCTTT. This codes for CASSTPAGRTEAFF.

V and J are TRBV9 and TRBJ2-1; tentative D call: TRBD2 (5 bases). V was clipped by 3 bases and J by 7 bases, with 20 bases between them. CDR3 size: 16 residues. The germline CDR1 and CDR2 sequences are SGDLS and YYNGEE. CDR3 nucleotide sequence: TGTGCCAGCAGCGAGCAGGCTAGCCGCACGAGAAATGAGCAGTTCTTC. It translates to CASSEQASRTRNEQFF.

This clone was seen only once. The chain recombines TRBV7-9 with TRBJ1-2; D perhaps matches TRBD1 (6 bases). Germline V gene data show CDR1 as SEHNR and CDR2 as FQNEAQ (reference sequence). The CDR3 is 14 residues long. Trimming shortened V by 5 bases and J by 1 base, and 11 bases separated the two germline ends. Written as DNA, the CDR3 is TGTGCCAGCAGCCCCAAGGGGGTTAACTATGGCTACACCTTC. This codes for CASSPKGVNYGYTF.

For the CDR3, the DNA is TGTGCCAGCAGCTTAGAAGGGGCGGGAGCGTTTATCTACGAGCAGTACTTC. The encoded protein is CASSLEGAGAFIYEQYF. This chain uses TRBV7-2 with TRBJ2-7, with TRBD2 identical over 7 bases. From germline, CDR1 is SGHTA and CDR2 FQGNSA. J lost 3 bases, V lost 1 base, and 12 bases had no gene match. This CDR3 spans 17 amino acids.

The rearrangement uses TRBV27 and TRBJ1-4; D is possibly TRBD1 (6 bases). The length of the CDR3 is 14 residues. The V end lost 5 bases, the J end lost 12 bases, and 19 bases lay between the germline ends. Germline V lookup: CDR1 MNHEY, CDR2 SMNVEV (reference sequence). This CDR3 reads CASSPRPTGRELFF. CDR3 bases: TGTGCCAGCAGTCCCCGGCCTACAGGGCGGGAACTGTTTTTT.